These T cell receptor beta chains were read from a single sample in a study of cytomegalovirus exposure and HLA in healthy donors. Libraries were prepared by immunoSEQ multiplex PCR; TCRdb keeps only in-frame clonotypes and omits some of them. The table includes around 170,000 clones, 70% to 80% detected once. The specimen was PBMCs. All receptors come from a male donor in good health and CMV-seronegative. Both conserved end residues are part of each CDR3. A D gene is named only where the DNA matches it firmly. Expanded clones get a size class; other rows say once, few or many, or leave the size out.

NA TRBJ2-7 TRBV10-1 TRBD1 CASRDRRYDEQYF TGCGCCAGCAGGGACAGGAGATACGACGAGCAGTACTTC
NA TRBJ2-1 TRBV5-6 TRBD2 CASSLLTAGGANEQFF TGTGCCAGCAGCTTGTTGACGGCGGGGGGGGCAAATGAGCAGTTCTTC
once TRBJ2-1 TRBV9 NA CASSVAGQYNEQFF TGTGCCAGCAGCGTAGCCGGACAGTACAATGAGCAGTTCTTC
NA TRBJ2-2 TRBV5-1 NA CASEEAGELFF TGCGCCAGCGAGGAGGCCGGGGAGCTGTTTTTT
NA TRBJ2-2 TRBV7-2 TRBD2 CASTPRREGTGELFF TGTGCCAGCACCCCCAGAAGGGAGGGGACCGGGGAGCTGTTTTTT
NA TRBJ1-1 TRBV15 TRBD1 CATSRRDRASEAFF TGTGCCACCAGCAGGAGGGACAGGGCGTCTGAAGCTTTCTTT
NA TRBJ2-7 TRBV6-1 TRBD1 CASSTRTGGIYEQYF TGTGCCAGCAGTACCCGGACAGGGGGCATATACGAGCAGTACTTC
NA TRBJ2-1 TRBV15 TRBD2 CATSRGREGKNEQFF TGTGCCACCAGCAGAGGTCGGGAGGGAAAGAATGAGCAGTTCTTC
NA TRBJ1-2 TRBV4-3 NA CASSGRWANGYTF TGCGCCAGCAGCGGCCGGTGGGCGAATGGCTACACCTTC
once TRBJ2-6 TRBV7-8 TRBD1 CASSLTGASSGANVLTF TGTGCCAGCAGCTTAACAGGGGCAAGCTCTGGGGCCAACGTCCTGACTTTC
NA TRBJ2-7 TRBV4-1 TRBD1 CASSLDRGSYEQYF TGCGCCAGCAGCTTGGACAGGGGCTCCTACGAGCAGTACTTC
once TRBJ2-5 TRBV5-4 NA CASSSGGGRETQYF TGTGCCAGCAGCTCCGGCGGGGGCCGTGAGACCCAGTACTTC
few TRBJ1-1 TRBV29-1 TRBD1 CSVRDSTEAFF TGCAGCGTCCGGGACAGCACTGAAGCTTTCTTT
NA TRBJ1-1 TRBV2 NA CASTPGESTEAFF TGTGCCAGCACCCCCGGGGAAAGTACTGAAGCTTTCTTT
NA TRBJ1-2 TRBV5-1 TRBD1 CASSSDTIRGRGYTF TGCGCCAGCAGCTCGGATACTATCAGGGGGCGCGGCTACACCTTC
NA TRBJ2-5 TRBV5-1 NA CASSKGQEETQYF TGCGCCAGCAGCAAGGGACAAGAAGAGACCCAGTACTTC
NA TRBJ2-3 TRBV13 NA CASSRISVTTDTQYF TGTGCCAGCAGCCGAATTAGCGTCACCACAGATACGCAGTATTTT
NA TRBJ1-1 TRBV6-6 TRBD1 CASSLSGTVNTEAFF TGTGCCAGCAGTCTTAGCGGGACAGTAAACACTGAAGCTTTCTTT
once TRBJ2-2 TRBV7-9 NA CASSLIGSRAGELFF TGTGCCAGCAGCTTGATCGGGAGTAGGGCCGGGGAGCTGTTTTTT
NA TRBJ2-7 TRBV5-4 NA CASSPGTRLSYEQYF TGTGCCAGCAGCCCGGGGACAAGATTATCCTACGAGCAGTACTTC
NA TRBJ2-2 TRBV29-1 TRBD2 CSVEASGTVGELFF TGCAGCGTTGAAGCTAGCGGGACGGTCGGGGAGCTGTTTTTT
NA TRBJ1-3 TRBV7-2 NA CASSAHAAANSGNTIYF TGTGCCAGCAGCGCGCACGCGGCAGCCAACTCTGGAAACACCATATATTTT
NA TRBJ2-7 TRBV27 TRBD2 CASSLTSGAYEQYF TGTGCCAGCAGTTTAACCAGCGGGGCCTACGAGCAGTACTTC
NA TRBJ1-2 TRBV6-1 TRBD1 CASSEQGGVSNYGYTF TGTGCCAGCAGTGAACAGGGGGGTGTTTCTAACTATGGCTACACCTTC
NA TRBJ2-2 TRBV13 TRBD2 CASSQGLGNTGELFF TGTGCCAGCAGCCAGGGACTAGGGAACACCGGGGAGCTGTTTTTT
NA TRBJ2-7 TRBV5-1 NA CASSLRHLKSYEQYF TGCGCCAGCAGCTTGCGACACCTAAAGAGCTACGAGCAGTACTTC
NA TRBJ1-6 TRBV6-5 NA CASRYKGDSPLHF TGTGCCAGCAGGTATAAGGGGGATTCACCCCTCCACTTT
NA TRBJ2-1 TRBV6-5 TRBD2 CASSLAGGGYNEQFF TGTGCCAGCAGTTTGGCGGGAGGGGGCTACAATGAGCAGTTCTTC
NA TRBJ1-2 TRBV4-3 TRBD1 CASSQDRGTVYGYTF TGCGCCAGCAGCCAAGATAGAGGGACAGTTTATGGCTACACCTTC
NA TRBJ2-1 TRBV18 TRBD1 CASSEPRDRGYNEQFF TGTGCCAGCTCGGAACCGAGGGACAGGGGGTACAATGAGCAGTTCTTC
NA TRBJ1-4 TRBV28 NA CASSLPGESEKLFF TGTGCCAGCAGTTTGCCGGGTGAGAGTGAAAAACTGTTTTTT
NA TRBJ2-3 TRBV6-1 NA CASSERGGQAFTDTQYF TGTGCCAGCAGTGAAAGGGGGGGACAAGCTTTCACAGATACGCAGTATTTT
NA TRBJ1-5 TRBV27 NA CASSLLGDQPQHF TGTGCCAGCAGTTTATTAGGGGATCAGCCCCAGCATTTT
NA TRBJ2-7 TRBV27 NA CASSRGQSLYYEQYF TGTGCCAGCAGTCGAGGACAGTCCCTATACTACGAGCAGTACTTC
NA TRBJ1-1 TRBV18 TRBD1 CASSPDRDTEAFF TGTGCCAGCTCACCTGACAGGGACACTGAAGCTTTCTTT
few TRBJ1-5 TRBV7-8 NA CASSSYHQPQHF TGTGCCAGCAGCTCCTACCATCAGCCCCAGCATTTT
NA TRBJ2-7 TRBV19 TRBD1 CASSPGTEAYEQYF TGTGCCAGTAGTCCTGGGACAGAAGCCTACGAGCAGTACTTC
NA TRBJ1-5 TRBV6-4 NA CASSEMAGRQPQHF TGTGCCAGCAGTGAAATGGCAGGGCGGCAGCCCCAGCATTTT
NA TRBJ2-6 TRBV7-9 NA CASSLGAVLGANGLTF TGTGCCAGCAGCTTAGGGGCGGTACTGGGGGCCAACGGCCTGACTTTC